This T cell receptor beta chain appears in the sequencing data of a study of blood T cell repertoires in COVID-19. At the level of the study: COVID-19 samples from acute and convalescent phases originated in the United States, Italy and Spain. PBMCs, B-cell-depleted T cells, or T cells were the source of the cDNA or gDNA that made up the material.

The assay was immunoSEQ multiplex PCR, and TCRdb's table has in-frame clones only and misses some. The top ten clones hold 5.5% to 7.5% of a sample with 75,000 to 100,000 clones, around 90% of them seen once. CDR3 size: 14 residues. Germline V gene lookup returns CDR1 MDHEN and CDR2 SYDVKM. V dropped 5 bases and J dropped 10; count of bases not matched to a gene: 11. The sequence was collected from a man between 65 and 85 years old with acute or convalescent COVID-19. The chain uses TRBV28 and TRBJ1-1; 9 positions match TRBD1. Sequencing was done on a sample of peripheral blood. The CDR3 bases are TGTGCCAGCAGTACAGGGGGCATTTCAAGTAGAGCTTTCTTT. Its translation: CASSTGGISSRAFF.